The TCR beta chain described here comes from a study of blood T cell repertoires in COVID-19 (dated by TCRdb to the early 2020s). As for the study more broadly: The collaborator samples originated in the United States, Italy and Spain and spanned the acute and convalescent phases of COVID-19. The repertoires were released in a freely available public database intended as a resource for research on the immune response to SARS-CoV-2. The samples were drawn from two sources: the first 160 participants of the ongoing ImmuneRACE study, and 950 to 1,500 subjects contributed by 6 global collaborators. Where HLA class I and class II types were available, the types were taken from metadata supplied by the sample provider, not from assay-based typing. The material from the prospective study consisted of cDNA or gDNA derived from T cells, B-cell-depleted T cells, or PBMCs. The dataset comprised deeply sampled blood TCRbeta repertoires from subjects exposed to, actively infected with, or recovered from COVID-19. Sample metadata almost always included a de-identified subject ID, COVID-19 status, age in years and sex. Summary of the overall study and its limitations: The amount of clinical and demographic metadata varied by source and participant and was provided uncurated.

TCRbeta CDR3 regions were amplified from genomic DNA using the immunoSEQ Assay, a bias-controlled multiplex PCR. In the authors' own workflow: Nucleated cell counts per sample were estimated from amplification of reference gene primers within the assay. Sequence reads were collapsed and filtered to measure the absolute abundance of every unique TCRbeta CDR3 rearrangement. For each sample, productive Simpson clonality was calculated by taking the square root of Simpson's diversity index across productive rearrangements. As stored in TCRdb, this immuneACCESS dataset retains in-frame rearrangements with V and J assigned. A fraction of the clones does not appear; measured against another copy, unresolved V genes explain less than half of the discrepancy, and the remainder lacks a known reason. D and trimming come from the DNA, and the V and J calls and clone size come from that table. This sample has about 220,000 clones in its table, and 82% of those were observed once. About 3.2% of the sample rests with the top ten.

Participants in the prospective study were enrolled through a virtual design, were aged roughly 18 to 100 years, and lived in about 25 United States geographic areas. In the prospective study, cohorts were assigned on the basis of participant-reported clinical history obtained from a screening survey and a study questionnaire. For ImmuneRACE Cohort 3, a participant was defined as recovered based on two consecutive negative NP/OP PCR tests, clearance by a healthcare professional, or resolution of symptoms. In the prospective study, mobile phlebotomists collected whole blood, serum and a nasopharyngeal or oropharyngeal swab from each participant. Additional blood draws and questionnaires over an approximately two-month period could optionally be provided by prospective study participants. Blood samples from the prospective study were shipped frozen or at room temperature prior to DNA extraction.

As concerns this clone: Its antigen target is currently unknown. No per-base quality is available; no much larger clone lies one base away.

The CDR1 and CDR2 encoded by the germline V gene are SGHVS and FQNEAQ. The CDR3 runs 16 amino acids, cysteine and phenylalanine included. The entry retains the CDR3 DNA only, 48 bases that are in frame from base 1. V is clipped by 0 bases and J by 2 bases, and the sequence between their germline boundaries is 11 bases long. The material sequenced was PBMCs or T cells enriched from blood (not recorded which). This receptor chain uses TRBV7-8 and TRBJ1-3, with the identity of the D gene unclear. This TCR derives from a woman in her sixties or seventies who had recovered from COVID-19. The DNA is TGTGCCAGCAGCTTAGCGCCCAGTTTGGCTGGAAACACCATATATTTT. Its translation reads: CASSLAPSLAGNTIYF.